Below, 2 T cell receptor beta chains from the same sample are listed, as sequenced in a study of blood T cell repertoires in COVID-19. TCRdb keeps only in-frame clones here, not all; method: immunoSEQ multiplex PCR. The profile shows 250,000 to 350,000 clones, around 88% of them singletons. Sequencing was performed on peripheral blood. All receptors derive from a woman in her twenties or thirties who had recovered from COVID-19.

The CDR3 here is CASSTRDSSGNTIYF. Here the CDR3 DNA reads TGTGCCAGCAGTACCCGGGACAGCTCTGGAAACACCATATATTTT. The chain links TRBV6-5 to TRBJ1-3; 7 bases agree with TRBD1. The length of the CDR3 is 15 residues. Germline CDR1 is MNHEY and CDR2 is SVGAGI. Germline trimming cut 5 bases from V and 0 bases from J; bases unmatched to any gene: 4.

The V gene is TRBV28, the J gene TRBJ1-1; TRBD1 matches 7 bases. Germline-derived CDR1 and CDR2 are MDHEN and SYDVKM. The CDR3 length is 14 residues. Trimming removed 6 bases from V and 11 bases from J; junction bases left unmatched: 15. CDR3 region: CASRTNPSTGLAFF. The CDR3 DNA is TGTGCCAGCAGAACGAATCCCTCGACAGGGTTGGCTTTCTTT.